This TCR beta chain was recorded in a study of early T cells in non-severe SARS-CoV-2 infection. On the study more broadly: Chains stayed unpaired after sequencing of bulk RNA from unsorted whole blood.

This clonotype was detected only a few times. Individually, cDNA molecules had unique molecular identifiers attached to them. A single record per CDR3 protein comes from TCRdb applying MiXCR to the 5' RACE reads. The repertoire has roughly 51,000 distinct CDR3 sequences, approximately 6.7% of them found once; the top ten carry less than 5%. Unmatched junction bases numbered 11, after V lost 5 bases and J lost 6 bases. The CDR3 has 15 amino acids. Germline V CDR1 and CDR2: MNHNS, SASEGT. Sequencing was carried out using whole blood. V is TRBV6-1 and J is TRBJ2-7, with TRBD2 identical over 9 bases. The TCR originated in an adult who was a healthcare worker with PCR-confirmed SARS-CoV-2 infection or an uninfected control (not recorded which). DNA of the CDR3: TGTGCCAGCAGTTCCCAGGCAGCGGGGGGCGGCGAGCAGTACTTC. This encodes CASSSQAAGGGEQYF.